This is a list of T cell receptor beta chains from one sample in a study of T cells in Graves' hyperthyroidism and ophthalmopathy. From the multiplex PCR reads, TCRdb called clonotypes with MiXCR, one entry per CDR3 protein. Of more than 600,000 distinct CDR3 sequences in the sample, less than 20% were seen once. The sample taken for sequencing was blood. The source is a man younger than 30 with Graves' hyperthyroidism. Each CDR3 is given without its conserved first and last residue. A clone size is listed for some rows: how often the clone was seen (once, few, many), or a class if it is expanded.

V gene	J gene	clone size	CDR3 protein
TRBV7-2	TRBJ2-7	many	ASSLAASGTNSYEQY
TRBV29-1	TRBJ1-2	-	SVLTAGTNYGYT
TRBV6-1	TRBJ2-7	-	ASKSRDRVDEQY
TRBV11-3	TRBJ2-1	few	ASSLEGRDSVNEQF
TRBV30	TRBJ2-2	-	AWSVPPFGATGEPF
TRBV3-1	TRBJ2-7	many	ASSPRPPFEQY
TRBV4-1	TRBJ1-1	few	ASSPSTIGASTEAF
TRBV27	TRBJ2-3	-	ASSPRGGSTDTQY
TRBV5-1	TRBJ1-4	few	ASSLSPDEKLF
TRBV30	TRBJ1-2	many	AWSGSSYGYT
TRBV12-5	TRBJ2-7	-	ASGHEAAYEQY
TRBV2	TRBJ2-7	few	ASHREGEQY
TRBV29-1	TRBJ2-7	many	SAQFTYEQY
TRBV5-1	TRBJ1-2	-	ASSLEVNYGYT
TRBV24-1	TRBJ2-1	few	ATSDSWTVTHNEQF
TRBV2	TRBJ2-3	many	ASSERRVATDTQY
TRBV11-2	TRBJ2-1	many	ASSLEQNRGSYNEQF
TRBV6-2/TRBV6-3	TRBJ2-1	many	ASSYSIGTGGADEQF
TRBV6-5	TRBJ1-1	-	ASSYLDRGPEAF
TRBV30	TRBJ2-3	many	AWSETTDTQY
TRBV5-1	TRBJ2-5	-	ASSFGQGGVPTQY
TRBV7-2	TRBJ2-5	many	ASSLRRASGGQETQY